This T cell receptor (beta chain) appears in the sequencing data of a study of human T cells and chemical hapten exposure. Time point described: patch test 3, about 24 weeks after DPC sensitization. Noted treatment: therapeutic diphenylcyclopropenone sensitization with weekly scalp DPC. Investigators collected blood before applying each patch test. This CDR3 region has 15 residues. V was clipped by 6 bases and J by 4 bases, with 18 bases between them. CDR1 and CDR2 from the germline V gene are LGHDT and YNNKEL (reference sequence). The library put unique molecular identifiers onto individual cDNA molecules. TCRdb reprocessed the RACE reads via MiXCR and lists one record per CDR3 protein. The table shows about 82,000 distinct CDR3 sequences, with 13% occurring only once.

This specimen was whole blood, taken in connection with sensitization to the hapten diphenylcyclopropenone (DPC). The V and J genes are TRBV3-1 and TRBJ2-5, with a weak D call TRBD2 (6 bases). This sequence was found in a woman aged 45-59 years with alopecia areata. Some clones in this sample may be carry-over from other donors' samples. CDR3 in DNA: TGTGCCAGCAGTCCTACCGGGACTCAGAGAGAGACCCAGTACTTC. It encodes CASSPTGTQRETQYF.